Listed below are T cell receptor beta chains from one sample, sequenced in a study of cytomegalovirus exposure and HLA in healthy donors. This table comes from immunoSEQ multiplex PCR, and its TCRdb copy is limited to in-frame clones, with some not included. The table records about 160,000 clones, approximately 84% of them present only once. Material for sequencing was PBMCs. These receptors all come from a young man in good health and CMV-seronegative. Each CDR3 is given with its conserved first and last residue. Fields, in order: CDR3 length, clone size, J gene, V gene, D gene, CDR3 DNA, CDR3 protein. The D gene is left open where the match is weak. Clone size is shown for a subset of rows, as once, few, many or a class of expanded clone.

>16|.|TRBJ2-7|TRBV5-1|TRBD1
TGCGCCAGCAGCTTGGTAGGGACAGGGGGCTTCTACGAGCAGTACTTC
CASSLVGTGGFYEQYF
>15|.|TRBJ2-1|TRBV4-1|.
TGCGCCAGCAGCCCATGGGCTAGCGAGTACAATGAGCAGTTCTTC
CASSPWASEYNEQFF
>11|.|TRBJ1-1|TRBV29-1|TRBD1
TGCAGCGTCAGCGGACAGGGTCGAGCTTTCTTT
CSVSGQGRAFF
>13|.|TRBJ2-5|TRBV10-2|.
TGCGCCAGCAGTTCTAGACTAATAGAGACCCAGTACTTC
CASSSRLIETQYF
>16|.|TRBJ2-3|TRBV4-1|.
TGCGCCAGCAGCCAAGCCCAACAGGCCGGGACAGATACGCAGTATTTT
CASSQAQQAGTDTQYF
>15|.|TRBJ1-1|TRBV10-1|TRBD1
TGCGCCAGCAGTGATCCGGGACAGGGCAACACTGAAGCTTTCTTT
CASSDPGQGNTEAFF
>13|once|TRBJ1-1|TRBV29-1|.
TGCAGCGTTGGCCAGGGCTCGAACACTGAAGCTTTCTTT
CSVGQGSNTEAFF
>17|.|TRBJ2-1|TRBV5-1|TRBD2
TGCGCCAGCAGCTTGGGCAAGTTGCTAGCGGGGCCCGGGGAGCAGTTCTTC
CASSLGKLLAGPGEQFF
>18|.|TRBJ2-7|TRBV5-4|TRBD2
TGTGCCAGCAGCTTGGGGGCGGGACTAGCGGATTCAGGAGCCGAGCAGTACTTC
CASSLGAGLADSGAEQYF
>14|.|TRBJ2-3|TRBV5-1|TRBD2
TGCGCCAGCAGCTTCGGCGGGAGGGCCGATACGCAGTATTTT
CASSFGGRADTQYF
>14|.|TRBJ2-3|TRBV6-6|.
TGTGCCAGCAGTTACTTTAGCGCCACAGATACGCAGTATTTT
CASSYFSATDTQYF